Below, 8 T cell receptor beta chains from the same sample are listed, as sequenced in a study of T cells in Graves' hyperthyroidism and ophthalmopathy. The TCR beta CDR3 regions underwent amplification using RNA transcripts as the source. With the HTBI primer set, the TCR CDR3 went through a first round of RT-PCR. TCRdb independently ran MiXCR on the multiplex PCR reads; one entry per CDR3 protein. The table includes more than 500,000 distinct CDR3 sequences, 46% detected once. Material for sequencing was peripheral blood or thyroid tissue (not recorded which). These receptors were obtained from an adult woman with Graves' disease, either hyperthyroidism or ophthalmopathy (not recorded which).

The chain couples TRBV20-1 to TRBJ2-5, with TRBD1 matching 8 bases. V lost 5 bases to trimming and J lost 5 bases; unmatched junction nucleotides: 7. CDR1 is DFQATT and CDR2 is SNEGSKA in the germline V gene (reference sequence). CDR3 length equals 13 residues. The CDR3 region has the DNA TGCAGTGCTGGGCAGGGGGCCAGGGAGACCCAGTACTTC. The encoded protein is CSAGQGARETQYF.

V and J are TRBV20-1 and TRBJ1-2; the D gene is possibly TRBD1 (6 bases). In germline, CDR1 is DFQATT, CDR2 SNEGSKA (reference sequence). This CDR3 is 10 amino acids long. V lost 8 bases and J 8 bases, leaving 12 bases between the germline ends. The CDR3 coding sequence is TGCAGTCTTCCAGGGGAGGGCTACACCTTC. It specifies CSLPGEGYTF.

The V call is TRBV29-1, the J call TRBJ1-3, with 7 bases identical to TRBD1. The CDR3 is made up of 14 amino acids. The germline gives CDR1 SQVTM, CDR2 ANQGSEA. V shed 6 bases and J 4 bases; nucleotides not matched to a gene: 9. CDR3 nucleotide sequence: TGCAGCGTGGTTGACAGGGCGAAGGGAAACACCATATATTTT. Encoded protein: CSVVDRAKGNTIYF.

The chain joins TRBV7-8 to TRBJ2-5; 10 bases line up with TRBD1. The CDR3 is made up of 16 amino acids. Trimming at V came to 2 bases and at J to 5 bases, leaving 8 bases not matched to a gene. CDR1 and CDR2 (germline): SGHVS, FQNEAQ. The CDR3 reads CASSLTVTGGAETQYF. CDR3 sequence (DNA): TGTGCCAGCAGCTTAACGGTGACAGGGGGCGCGGAGACCCAGTACTTC.

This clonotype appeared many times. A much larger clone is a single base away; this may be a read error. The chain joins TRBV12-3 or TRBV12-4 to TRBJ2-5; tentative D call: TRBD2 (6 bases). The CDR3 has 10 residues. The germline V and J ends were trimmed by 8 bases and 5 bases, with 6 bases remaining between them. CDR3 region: CASGGETQYF. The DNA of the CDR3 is TGTGCCAGCGGAGGGGAGACCCAGTACTTC.

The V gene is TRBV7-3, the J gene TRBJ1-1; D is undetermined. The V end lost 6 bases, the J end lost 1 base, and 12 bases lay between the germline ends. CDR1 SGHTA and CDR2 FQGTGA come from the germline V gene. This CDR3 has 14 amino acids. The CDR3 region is CASRPGLQNTEAFF. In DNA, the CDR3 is TGTGCCAGCAGACCCGGACTTCAGAACACTGAAGCTTTCTTT.

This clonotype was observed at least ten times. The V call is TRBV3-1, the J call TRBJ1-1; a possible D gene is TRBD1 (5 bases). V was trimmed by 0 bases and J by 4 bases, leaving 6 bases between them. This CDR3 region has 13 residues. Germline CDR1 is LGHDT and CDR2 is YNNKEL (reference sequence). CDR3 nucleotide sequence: TGTGCCAGCAGCCAAGAAGGGGCCACTGAAGCTTTCTTT. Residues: CASSQEGATEAFF. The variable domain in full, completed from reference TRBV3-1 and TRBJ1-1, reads DTAVSQTPKYLVTQMGNDKSIKCEQNLGHDTMYWYKQDSKKFLKIMFSYNNKELIINETVPNRFSPKSPDKAHLNLHINSLELGDSAVYFCASSQEGATEAFFGQGTRLTVV.

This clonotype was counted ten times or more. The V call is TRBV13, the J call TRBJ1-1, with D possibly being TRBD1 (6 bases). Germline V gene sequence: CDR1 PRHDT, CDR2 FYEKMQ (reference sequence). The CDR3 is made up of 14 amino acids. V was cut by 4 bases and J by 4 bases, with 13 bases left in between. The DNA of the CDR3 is TGTGCCAGCAGCTCACAGGGAGCTGGCACTGAAGCTTTCTTT. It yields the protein CASSSQGAGTEAFF. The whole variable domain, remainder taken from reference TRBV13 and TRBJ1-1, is AAGVIQSPRHLIKEKRETATLKCYPIPRHDTVYWYQQGPGQDPQFLISFYEKMQSDKGSIPDRFSAQQFSDYHSELNMSSLELGDSALYFCASSSQGAGTEAFFGQGTRLTVV.